This T cell receptor beta chain was profiled in a study of blood T cell repertoires in COVID-19. Sequenced by immunoSEQ multiplex PCR; TCRdb stores in-frame clones only, minus some. Among a few hundred thousand clones listed, 88% were seen once. Per germline, CDR1 GTSNPN and CDR2 SVGIG (reference sequence). The CDR3 runs 15 residues. The V and J ends lost 3 bases and 0 bases respectively, with 11 bases between them. Sequenced input: peripheral blood. This chain joins TRBV30 and TRBJ1-4; D is perhaps TRBD1 (5 bases). The sequence was collected from a woman under 40 who had recovered from COVID-19. Here the CDR3 DNA reads TGTGCCTGGAGCGCAGGGTTCACAACTAATGAAAAACTGTTTTTT. Translation gives CAWSAGFTTNEKLFF. Complete variable domain (other parts from reference TRBV30 and TRBJ1-4): SQTIHQWPATLVQPVGSPLSLECTVEGTSNPNLYWYRQAAGRGLQLLFYSVGIGQISSEVPQNLSASRPQDRQFILSSKKLLLSDSGFYLCAWSAGFTTNEKLFFGSGTQLSVL.